A single sample gave rise to the 20 T cell receptor beta chains below, sequenced in a study of CD8+CD57+ T cells in acquired aplastic anemia. For sequencing, patients were chosen who had shown expansion of CD8+CD57+ cells by flow cytometry. Genomic DNA served as template for TCR beta VDJ and CDR3 profiling. Each CDR3 protein is one row after TCRdb ran MiXCR on the reads. This sample has 200,000 to 300,000 distinct CDR3 sequences, with around 82% found just once. The sequencing input was sorted CD4+, CD8+, or CD8+CD57+ T cells (not recorded which) from PBMCs. The receptor set was obtained from a human donor with aplastic anemia.

This clonotype was picked up many times. The V call is TRBV11-2, the J call TRBJ2-1, with D unclear. CDR1 is SGHAT, CDR2 FQNNGV, per germline. This CDR3 has 13 residues. V shed 0 bases and J shed 9 bases, with 9 bases lying between them. The CDR3: CASSLDLWGEQFF. The CDR3 DNA reads TGTGCCAGCAGCTTAGATCTTTGGGGTGAGCAGTTCTTC.

A note on this clonotype: Because the CDR3 is missing its conserved closing phenylalanine or tryptophan, this is likely a read error. The DNA is left out, because the CDR3 cannot be placed on it with certainty; the CDR3 is given as TCRdb lists it. The J gene is TRBJ2-6, the V gene TRBV2; the table calls TRBD1, which could not be checked here. The V gene's germline CDR1 is SNHLY and CDR2 FYNNEI. The CDR3 is 16 amino acids in total, end residues counted. The CDR3 loop is CASSSTTGNKHNFVPC.

This sequence joins TRBV13 and TRBJ2-3; TRBD1 aligns across 9 bases. The CDR3 runs to 13 residues. V shed 4 bases, J shed 15 bases, and the junction held 11 bases outside the gene matches. Germline CDR1 PRHDT, CDR2 FYEKMQ (reference sequence). Written as DNA, the CDR3 is TGTGCCAGCAGCTACCGGGACAGGGACTTGGACTATTTT. Encoded protein: CASSYRDRDLDYF.

The chain couples TRBV25-1 to TRBJ1-3, with a possible D match to TRBD1 (6 bases). CDR1 MGHDK and CDR2 SYGVNS come from the germline V gene. There are 15 residues in the CDR3. V gave up 4 bases and J gave up 4 bases, with 14 bases separating them. CDR3 bases: TGTGCCAGCAGTGCGGGACAAGTACTAGGAAACACCATATATTTT. This codes for CASSAGQVLGNTIYF.

The CDR3 sequence: CASSIEGQSGNEQFF. Written as DNA, the CDR3 is TGTGCCAGTAGCATAGAGGGACAGTCCGGGAATGAGCAGTTCTTC. The V call is TRBV15, the J call TRBJ2-1, with 7 bases aligning to TRBD1. The V gene end was trimmed by 10 bases and the J gene end by 7 bases; junction bases not matched to a gene: 16. Germline V gene data show CDR1 as LNHNV and CDR2 as YYDKDF (reference sequence). This CDR3 is 15 amino acids long. Full variable domain (rest looked up from reference TRBV15 and TRBJ2-1): DAMVIQNPRYQVTQFGKPVTLSCSQTLNHNVMYWYQQKSSQAPKLLFHYYDKDFNNEADTPDNFQSRRPNTSFCFLDIRSPGLGDTAMYLCASSIEGQSGNEQFFGPGTRLTVL.

Concerning this clonotype itself: Its ends do not fully match the called genes, so a read error is possible. V gene TRBV7-6 combines with J gene TRBJ2-3; D unclear. The CDR3 is made up of 14 amino acids. CDR1 is SGHVS, CDR2 FNYEAQ, per germline. The CDR3 sequence: CASSLTNEQFIGPF. Here the CDR3 DNA reads TGTGCCAGCAGCTTAACCAATGAGCAGTTTATCGGGCCATTT.

This chain connects TRBV7-2 to TRBJ2-5; 7 positions agree with TRBD2. V lost 4 bases, J lost 11 bases, and 16 bases stayed unmatched. The CDR3 is 15 residues long. Germline CDR1 reads SGHTA; CDR2 reads FQGNSA. CDR3 sequence: CASSYASGTENKQYF. DNA for the CDR3: TGTGCCAGCAGCTATGCTAGCGGTACCGAGAATAAGCAGTACTTC.

The rearrangement uses TRBV7-9 and TRBJ2-1; D is possibly TRBD1 or TRBD2 (5 bases each). Germline assignment: CDR1 SEHNR and CDR2 FQNEAQ (reference sequence). Trimming cost V 2 bases and J 13 bases, with 24 bases left between them. CDR3 size: 16 residues. CDR3 amino acids: CASSLPGGDGANVQFF. The CDR3 DNA sequence: TGTGCCAGCAGCTTACCGGGTGGCGACGGGGCCAACGTCCAGTTCTTC.

This clonotype was seen more than once but under ten times. The chain recombines TRBV15 with TRBJ2-1; unclear D gene. CDR3 length: 12 residues. V lost 5 bases and J lost 9, with 11 bases in between. Germline V lookup: CDR1 LNHNV, CDR2 YYDKDF (reference sequence). The CDR3 loop is CATSGLGGEQFF. The CDR3 DNA is TGTGCCACCAGCGGCCTCGGCGGTGAGCAGTTCTTC.

This chain uses TRBV7-6 with TRBJ2-7; D ambiguous. The CDR3 is 14 residues long. The V gene's germline CDR1 is SGHVS and CDR2 FNYEAQ. Trimming removed 3 bases at V and 5 bases at J, with 14 bases between. The CDR3 DNA reads as TGTGCCAGCAGCTTTTCGGAGTACCCTAACGAGCAGTACTTC. It yields the protein CASSFSEYPNEQYF.

A word on this clonotype: Possible read error: a much larger clone is one base away. The CDR3 region is CASSTDRVRDTGELFF. DNA for the CDR3: TGTGCCAGCAGTACAGACAGGGTCAGGGACACCGGGGAGCTGTTTTTT. The chain is built from TRBV28 and TRBJ2-2; 7 nucleotides agree with TRBD1. Germline assignment: CDR1 MDHEN and CDR2 SYDVKM. J lost 3 bases, V lost 5 bases, and 9 bases had no gene match. This CDR3 region has 16 residues.

This chain links TRBV11-2 with TRBJ2-3; possibly TRBD1 for D (6 bases). CDR1 and CDR2 (germline): SGHAT, FQNNGV. The CDR3 has 13 residues. V was pared by 1 base and J by 7 bases, with 9 bases between. The CDR3 coding sequence is TGTGCCAGCAGCTTAGGGACAGCATATACGCAGTATTTT. Amino acids: CASSLGTAYTQYF.

CDR3 DNA sequence: TGTGCCAGCAGCGTAGGGGGCTCAAACAATCAGGATGAGCAGTTCTTC. This gives the protein CASSVGGSNNQDEQFF. The V and J genes are TRBV9 and TRBJ2-1; a possible D gene is TRBD1 (5 bases). V lost 0 bases and J 8 bases, leaving 18 bases between the germline ends. The germline V gene has CDR1 SGDLS and CDR2 YYNGEE. There are 16 residues in the CDR3.

Of note for this clonotype: Since the CDR3 does not end with the conserved phenylalanine or tryptophan, this likely comes from a read error. No DNA is shown, since the ends of the CDR3 on it are uncertain; the CDR3 is the one TCRdb lists. This chain joins TRBV7-9 and TRBJ2-3; TRBD1 is the table's D call, not checked against the DNA. Both ends counted, the CDR3 spans 13 residues. Germline-derived CDR1 and CDR2 are SEHNR and FQNEAQ (reference sequence). The CDR3 region is CASSFEGTGANDV.

This clonotype was recorded once. The junction shows a germline mismatch at one end, possibly a read error. The CDR3 protein is CASSLASGPDTLYF. The CDR3 DNA reads TGTGCCAGCAGCTTAGCGTCCGGTCCCGATACGCTGTATTTT. J is TRBJ2-3 and V is TRBV7-2, with D unresolved. Germline V gene lookup returns CDR1 SGHTA and CDR2 FQGNSA. The CDR3 extends over 14 amino acids.

J is TRBJ2-5 and V is TRBV20-1; no reliable D call. From germline, CDR1 is DFQATT and CDR2 SNEGSKA (reference sequence). V gave up 0 bases and J gave up 3 bases, with 5 bases separating them. The CDR3 is 12 residues long. CDR3 amino acids: CSAREFEETQYF. CDR3 nucleotide sequence: TGCAGTGCTAGAGAGTTCGAAGAGACCCAGTACTTC.

Remarks on this clonotype: The germline gene is not matched at one end of the junction; a read error may be the cause. The rearrangement uses TRBV7-9 and TRBJ2-7, with D tentatively TRBD2 (6 bases). CDR1 and CDR2 (germline): SEHNR, FQNEAQ (reference sequence). The CDR3 covers 14 residues. The DNA of the CDR3 is TGTGCCAGCAGCGTATCCGGGGGTAGCGGTGAGCAGGACTTC. As protein: CASSVSGGSGEQDF.

Turning to this clonotype: A read error is likely, as this CDR3 ends without the conserved phenylalanine or tryptophan. No DNA is shown, since the ends of the CDR3 on it are uncertain; the CDR3 is the one TCRdb lists. V is TRBV7-8 and J is TRBJ2-3. Germline V gene sequence: CDR1 SGHVS, CDR2 FQNEAQ. Both ends counted, the CDR3 spans 13 residues. CDR3 protein: CASSDGGTDAQQY.

This clonotype showed up just a few times. V and J are TRBV7-9 and TRBJ1-1; D is possibly TRBD1 (5 bases). The CDR3 extends over 15 amino acids. CDR1 is SEHNR and CDR2 is FQNEAQ in the germline V gene (reference sequence). V was cut by 3 bases and J by 14 bases, with 25 bases left in between. CDR3 coding DNA: TGTGCCAGCAGCTTTGATAGAAGCGGGGGGACCGAAGAGTTCTTT. Its translation is CASSFDRSGGTEEFF.

The chain links TRBV7-3 to TRBJ2-7; 7 bases match TRBD1. V was clipped by 5 bases and J by 5 bases; unmatched bases: 21. The germline gives CDR1 SGHTA, CDR2 FQGTGA. CDR3 length equals 18 residues. The CDR3 protein is CASSPHATGTDPSHEQYV. CDR3 in DNA: TGTGCCAGCAGCCCACATGCGACCGGGACAGACCCTTCGCACGAGCAGTACGTC.